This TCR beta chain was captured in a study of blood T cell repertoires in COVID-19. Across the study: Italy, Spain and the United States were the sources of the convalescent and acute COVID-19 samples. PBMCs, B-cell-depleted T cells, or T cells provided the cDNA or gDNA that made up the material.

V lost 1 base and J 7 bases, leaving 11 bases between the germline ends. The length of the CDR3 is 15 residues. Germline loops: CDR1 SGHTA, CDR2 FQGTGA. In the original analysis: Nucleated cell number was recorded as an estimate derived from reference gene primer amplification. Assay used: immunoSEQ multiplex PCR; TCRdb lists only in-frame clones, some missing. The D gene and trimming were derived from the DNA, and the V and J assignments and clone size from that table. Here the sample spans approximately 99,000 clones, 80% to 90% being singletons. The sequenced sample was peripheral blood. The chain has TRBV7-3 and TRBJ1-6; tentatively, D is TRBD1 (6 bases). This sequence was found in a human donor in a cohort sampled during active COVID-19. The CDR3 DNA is TGTGCCAGCAGCTTAAAGGGACATCGCAATTCACCCCTCCACTTT. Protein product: CASSLKGHRNSPLHF.